These 19 T cell receptor beta chains share one sample of origin, sequenced in a study of fetal regulatory T cell absence and autoimmunity. Sequencing was performed with immunoSEQ multiplex PCR; in TCRdb, only in-frame clones are kept and a portion is missing. This sample has 95,000 to 100,000 clones, with roughly 78% found just once. Sequencing used pancreas tissue. Receptors were obtained from a male donor with IPEX syndrome.

This chain joins TRBV6-5 and TRBJ2-7; perhaps D is TRBD1 or TRBD2 (5 bases each). The germline V gene encodes CDR1 MNHEY and CDR2 SVGAGI. V gave up 5 bases and J gave up 1 base, with 15 bases separating them. The CDR3 contains 15 residues. This chain's CDR3 is CASSLGRKPSYEQYF. CDR3 nucleotides: TGTGCCAGCAGTCTGGGACGTAAACCATCCTACGAGCAGTACTTC.

This sequence joins TRBV29-1 and TRBJ1-1, with D possibly matching TRBD1 (6 bases). Germline CDR1 reads SQVTM; CDR2 reads ANQGSEA. Trimming took off 1 base at V and 11 bases at J, with 14 bases between the two ends. This CDR3 comprises 12 residues. CDR3 DNA sequence: TGCAGCGTTGAAGGGCGGGGGGCGCGGGCTTTCTTT. Amino acids: CSVEGRGARAFF.

This clone was seen more than once but under ten times. The gene calls are TRBV5-8 and TRBJ1-1; a weak D match, TRBD1 (6 bases). Trimming stripped 1 base from V and 3 bases from J, with 10 bases between. Germline V gene sequence: CDR1 SGHTS, CDR2 YDEGEE. The CDR3 length is 14 residues. Written as DNA, the CDR3 is TGTGCCAGCAGCTTGAACAGGGAGGACACTGAAGCTTTCTTT. Encoded protein: CASSLNREDTEAFF.

The table lists this clone with a count of one. This rearrangement joins TRBV6-5 to TRBJ1-1; 9 bases line up with TRBD1. Trimming at V came to 0 bases and at J to 3 bases, leaving 2 bases not matched to a gene. The CDR3 length is 15 residues. Germline V gene data show CDR1 as MNHEY and CDR2 as SVGAGI. Here the CDR3 DNA reads TGTGCCAGCAGTTACTCGGGGACAGGGTACACTGAAGCTTTCTTT. Translation gives CASSYSGTGYTEAFF.

The chain couples TRBV2 to TRBJ1-6; D remains ambiguous. The V gene's germline CDR1 is SNHLY and CDR2 FYNNEI. Trimming stripped 5 bases from V and 0 bases from J, with 14 bases between. The CDR3 consists of 17 residues. The CDR3 loop reads CASSPQPLSSYNSPLHF. Written as DNA, the CDR3 is TGTGCCAGCAGTCCCCAGCCCTTGAGCTCCTATAATTCACCCCTCCACTTT. Looking up the rest from reference TRBV2 and TRBJ1-6 gives the full variable domain: EPEVTQTPSHQVTQMGQEVILRCVPISNHLYFYWYRQILGQKVEFLVSFYNNEISEKSEIFDDQFSVERPDGSNFTLKIRSTKLEDSAMYFCASSPQPLSSYNSPLHFGNGTRLTVT.

The rearrangement uses TRBV10-3 and TRBJ1-1; 7 bases are a match to TRBD1. The CDR3 runs to 14 residues. CDR1 and CDR2 from the germline V gene are ENHRY and SYGVKD. Unmatched junction bases numbered 10, after V lost 6 bases and J lost 6 bases. The CDR3 DNA reads as TGTGCCATCAGGGGCTCCCGGGGACAGTCTGAAGCTTTCTTT. Translated: CAIRGSRGQSEAFF.

This clone was observed a few times. CDR3: CASSIDRRGHSNQPQHF. The CDR3 DNA follows: TGTGCCAGTAGTATAGATCGCCGGGGGCATAGCAATCAGCCCCAGCATTTT. The chain employs TRBV19 and TRBJ1-5; a weak D match, TRBD1 (6 bases). This CDR3 region has 17 residues. Looked up from germline, CDR1 is LNHDA and CDR2 is SQIVND (reference sequence). Trimming shortened V by 0 bases and J by 0 bases, and 12 bases separated the two germline ends.

The chain recombines TRBV4-1 with TRBJ2-1; 9 bases align to TRBD2. CDR3 size: 15 residues. V gave up 6 bases and J gave up 10 bases; unmatched junction bases: 13. CDR1 and CDR2 (germline): MGHRA, YSYEKL. CDR3 sequence (DNA): TGCGCCAGCAGGACAACGGCGGGGGGGCGGAGCGAGCAGTTCTTC. This encodes CASRTTAGGRSEQFF.

This rearrangement joins TRBV7-8 to TRBJ2-3, with TRBD2 matching over 7 bases. This CDR3 is 15 amino acids long. V shed 0 bases and J 5 bases; nucleotides not matched to a gene: 5. CDR1 is SGHVS, CDR2 FQNEAQ, per germline. The CDR3 loop is CASSLALGRLDTQYF. The CDR3 DNA follows: TGTGCCAGCAGCTTAGCCCTCGGGAGGCTAGATACGCAGTATTTT.

The chain combines TRBV27 with TRBJ2-7, with D perhaps TRBD1 (5 bases). The CDR3 length is 13 residues. The germline V gene encodes CDR1 MNHEY and CDR2 SMNVEV (reference sequence). V shed 6 bases and J shed 2 bases, with 11 bases lying between them. CDR3 loop: CASSPQVPYEQYF. The CDR3 DNA is TGTGCCAGCAGCCCACAGGTGCCCTACGAGCAGTACTTC.

The gene calls are TRBV19 and TRBJ1-5; D not certain. The CDR3 is 14 amino acids. The V and J ends lost 6 bases and 0 bases respectively, with 9 bases between them. Germline values: CDR1 LNHDA, CDR2 SQIVND (reference sequence). CDR3 protein: CASRQGYSNQPQHF. The DNA for the CDR3 is TGTGCCAGTAGACAAGGATATAGCAATCAGCCCCAGCATTTT.

The gene calls are TRBV4-1 and TRBJ1-2, with 9 bases lining up with TRBD1. The ends lost 5 bases at V and 10 bases at J; junction bases unmatched: 11. This CDR3 has 14 residues. Germline CDR1 MGHRA, CDR2 YSYEKL. CDR3 region: CASSSRGTGRDYTF. CDR3 bases: TGCGCCAGCAGCTCCCGTGGGACAGGGAGGGACTACACCTTC.

The rearrangement links TRBV11-2 to TRBJ1-2; D might be TRBD1 (5 bases). Trimming took 1 base from V and 3 from J, leaving 6 bases between them. This CDR3 is built from 13 residues. The V gene's germline CDR1 is SGHAT and CDR2 FQNNGV. CDR3 DNA: TGTGCCAGCAGCTTAGGGGGCGACTATGGCTACACCTTC. As protein: CASSLGGDYGYTF.

The gene calls are TRBV5-1 and TRBJ2-1; weak D call: TRBD2 (5 bases). CDR3 size: 16 residues. The V gene's germline CDR1 is SGHRS and CDR2 YFSETQ. The V gene lost 0 bases and the J gene lost 0 bases, with 10 bases spanning the gap. In DNA form, the CDR3 reads TGCGCCAGCAGCTTGGATGGTGGGAGCTCCTACAATGAGCAGTTCTTC. Translation gives CASSLDGGSSYNEQFF.

With respect to this clone: The sample carries other DNA sequences with the same CDR3. The chain couples TRBV25-1 to TRBJ2-3, with D unclear. Germline CDR1 MGHDK, CDR2 SYGVNS. The CDR3 has 11 amino acids. Trimming stripped 2 bases from V and 6 bases from J, with 3 bases between. CDR3 sequence: CASSEGDTQYF. CDR3 coding DNA: TGTGCCAGCAGTGAAGGGGATACGCAGTATTTT.

About this clone itself: In the same sample, other DNA sequences code for this CDR3. This chain uses TRBV7-6 with TRBJ2-2, with 9 bases lining up with TRBD2. The CDR3 has 15 residues. Germline V gene sequence: CDR1 SGHVS, CDR2 FNYEAQ. Trimming at V came to 6 bases and at J to 5 bases, leaving 7 bases not matched to a gene. The DNA of the CDR3 is TGTGCCAGCAGTCTCGCGGGGGGGAGGACCGGGGAGCTGTTTTTT. Protein: CASSLAGGRTGELFF.

As DNA, the CDR3 is TGTGCCAGCAGCTCACGGGGCACAGATACGCAGTATTTT. It is translated as CASSSRGTDTQYF. The chain combines TRBV7-2 with TRBJ2-3; D remains ambiguous. CDR1 SGHTA and CDR2 FQGNSA come from the germline V gene. With 4 bases removed from V and 1 base from J, the gap between germline ends came to 6 bases. The CDR3 is made up of 13 amino acids.

The rearrangement links TRBV2 to TRBJ1-2; TRBD1 is a possible D gene (5 bases). Germline CDR1 and CDR2: SNHLY and FYNNEI. V shed 10 bases and J shed 0 bases, with 18 bases lying between them. CDR3 length: 15 amino acids. The CDR3 is CATRVRERTNYGYTF. CDR3 coding DNA: TGTGCCACCAGGGTCAGGGAACGCACTAACTATGGCTACACCTTC. The full variable domain, with the rest looked up from reference TRBV2 and TRBJ1-2, is EPEVTQTPSHQVTQMGQEVILRCVPISNHLYFYWYRQILGQKVEFLVSFYNNEISEKSEIFDDQFSVERPDGSNFTLKIRSTKLEDSAMYFCATRVRERTNYGYTFGSGTRLTVV.

This clone showed up just once. The chain has TRBV6-5 and TRBJ2-3; D ambiguous. The CDR3 length is 13 residues. V was trimmed by 3 bases and J by 0 bases, leaving 4 bases between them. Germline V gene lookup returns CDR1 MNHEY and CDR2 SVGAGI. The CDR3 loop reads CASSYHSTDTQYF. Written as DNA, the CDR3 is TGTGCCAGCAGTTATCACAGCACAGATACGCAGTATTTT.